This TCR beta chain was recovered during a study of OX40 agonist ivuxolimab in advanced cancers. Study-level background: Anti-PD-1, anti-PD-L1 or anti-CTLA-4 therapy given earlier was allowed, and approximately 40% had some.

Study observations and caveats: More expanded clones were found, on average, in CD8+ than in CD4+ T cells. With doses of 0.1 to 3.0 mg/kg, CD4+ and CD8+ blood T cells had undergone clonal expansion by week 6.

Germline V gives CDR1 SGHVS, CDR2 FNYEAQ. The V segment lost 5 bases and the J segment 4 bases; nucleotides outside the gene matches: 4. The CDR3 extends over 15 amino acids. Regarding this clone: Its antigen is still unknown.

Profiling relied on immunoSEQ multiplex PCR, and the TCRdb table lists in-frame clones only, not all of them. Among about 64,000 clones listed, 80% to 95% were seen once. Here the sequenced sample was CD4+ or CD8+ T cells sorted from blood, taken in a trial of the OX40 agonist ivuxolimab. The clonotype originates from an adult with an advanced solid tumor such as melanoma, head and neck, liver or kidney cancer. The rearrangement joins TRBV7-6 to TRBJ2-7, with 14 bases aligning to TRBD2. Here the CDR3 DNA reads TGTGCCAGCAGCCGGGGGACTAGCGGGAGTTACGAGCAGTACTTC. Translation gives CASSRGTSGSYEQYF. The variable domain in full, with the rest retrieved from reference TRBV7-6 and TRBJ2-7, is GAGVSQSPRYKVTKRGQDVALRCDPISGHVSLYWYRQALGQGPEFLTYFNYEAQQDKSGLPNDRFSAERPEGSISTLTIQRTEQRDSAMYRCASSRGTSGSYEQYFGPGTRLTVT.